This T cell receptor (beta chain) is drawn from a study of T cells after yellow fever vaccination. This clonotype was observed many times. In germline, CDR1 is LGHNA, CDR2 YNFKEQ. The ends lost 0 bases at V and 4 bases at J; junction bases unmatched: 2. The CDR3 spans 16 residues. Production of TCR cDNA was by 5'RACE template switching, which also added a universal primer site and UMIs. Each CDR3 protein gets one entry after TCRdb re-called the 5' RACE reads with MiXCR. The sample lists roughly 28,000 distinct CDR3 sequences, under 5.5% seen once, with 35% to 40% in the top ten. Study-wide results and limits: Weaker in magnitude, the secondary response showed a faster peak on day 5 versus 15. Day 0 sorted memory subsets lacked detectable levels of almost all vaccine-responding clonotypes.

Sequenced here: PBMCs, either bulk or a sorted T-cell subset (CD4+, CD8+, memory, or dextramer-sorted; not recorded which), sampled on the day of the yellow fever booster vaccination. The TCR sequence derives from a young man who received the YFV17D yellow fever vaccine. The rearrangement uses TRBV4-2 and TRBJ2-6; 8 bases align to TRBD2. Written as DNA, the CDR3 is TGTGCCAGCAGCCAAGAAGCGGGGGTCGGGGCCAACGTCCTGACTTTC. Amino acid sequence: CASSQEAGVGANVLTF.